This T cell receptor beta chain was identified in a study of T cell repertoires in cytomegalovirus infection. Turning to the study itself: Well-studied HLA-B-restricted epitopes and recently identified HLA-C-restricted epitopes of CMV were both used in the study. Indicated by public TCR beta signatures were CMV infection and matching HLA type.

TCRdb fed the reads into MiXCR, producing one record per CDR3 protein. The data show approximately 910,000 distinct CDR3 sequences, about 33% seen once. With regard to this clonotype: The antigen is undetermined.

Sequences were derived from cultured CD8+ T cells from PBMCs, sampled from culture after CMV antigen stimulation. This receptor was identified in a human donor in good health (CMV status not recorded). Some clones in this sample may be carry-over from other donors' samples.

The CDR3 DNA is TGTGCCAGCAGCTCTAGGGTAGCGGGGGTTGAGCAGTTCTTC. The encoded protein is CASSSRVAGVEQFF. The chain joins TRBV7-6 to TRBJ2-1; 9 bases agree with TRBD2. The CDR3 contains 14 residues. Germline assignment: CDR1 SGHVS and CDR2 FNYEAQ. The trim removed 4 bases at V and 9 bases at J, leaving 7 bases unmatched.